This T cell receptor (beta chain) stems from a study of lymphopenia after photon versus proton radiotherapy. General observations from the study: Oligoclonal CD8+ Temra expansion after nadir drove photon patients' diversity drop.

Germline lookup yields CDR1 KGHSH and CDR2 LQKENI. V was cut by 5 bases and J by 5 bases, with 19 bases left in between. The CDR3 loop spans 15 amino acids. TCRdb's copy holds only in-frame clones and misses some; the assay was immunoSEQ multiplex PCR. The table has approximately 160,000 clones, 75% to 90% seen once. About this clone: Its antigen is as yet unknown.

The V gene is TRBV18, the J gene TRBJ2-7, with D tentatively TRBD1 (5 bases). The source is a man over 45 with gastric cancer. Sequencing used peripheral blood, obtained from a patient treated with photon-based radiotherapy. The CDR3 DNA sequence: TGTGCCAGCTCAATGGCATGGCAGGGCCTCAACGAGCAGTACTTC. Residues: CASSMAWQGLNEQYF.